Listed here are 21 T cell receptor beta chains from one sample, sequenced in a study of cytomegalovirus exposure and HLA in healthy donors. Data came from immunoSEQ multiplex PCR; TCRdb stores just in-frame clones and leaves some out. The table has 100,000 to 120,000 clones, around 87% seen once. Sequencing used PBMCs. Receptors were obtained from a young woman in good health and CMV-seropositive.

The V call is TRBV6-5, the J call TRBJ1-1; D is possibly TRBD1 (6 bases). CDR1 is MNHEY and CDR2 is SVGAGI in the germline V gene. CDR3 length equals 11 residues. Trimming removed 7 bases at V and 6 bases at J, with 9 bases between. The CDR3 sequence: CASTGQSEAFF. The DNA of the CDR3 is TGTGCCAGCACCGGACAGTCTGAAGCTTTCTTT.

This rearrangement joins TRBV7-2 to TRBJ2-1; D gene ambiguous. CDR3 length: 13 amino acids. Per germline, CDR1 SGHTA and CDR2 FQGNSA. Trimming removed 0 bases at V and 15 bases at J, with 15 bases between. As DNA, the CDR3 is TGTGCCAGCAGCTTAGCGCTACCGTTTCGAAGGTTCTTC. Translated, it gives CASSLALPFRRFF.

This chain links TRBV19 with TRBJ1-2; 9 positions agree with TRBD1. The germline CDR1 and CDR2 sequences are LNHDA and SQIVND (reference sequence). Losses at the gene ends were 11 bases for V and 8 bases for J; bases not matched to a gene: 12. This CDR3 spans 13 amino acids. CDR3 residues: CACRDRAVFGYTF. In DNA, the CDR3 is TGTGCCTGCCGGGACAGGGCGGTTTTCGGCTACACCTTC.

This clone has just one count. V gene TRBV6-6 combines with J gene TRBJ1-4, with TRBD1 matching 9 bases. Germline assignment: CDR1 MNHNY and CDR2 SVGAGI (reference sequence). The CDR3 extends over 14 amino acids. Trimming at V came to 4 bases and at J to 6 bases, leaving 3 bases not matched to a gene. The CDR3 sequence: CASSSGTGYEKLFF. The CDR3 coding sequence is TGTGCCAGCAGTTCCGGGACAGGGTATGAAAAACTGTTTTTT.

In its sample, this clone was seen once. V is TRBV6-1 and J is TRBJ2-7, with a possible D match to TRBD1 (6 bases). Germline V gives CDR1 MNHNS, CDR2 SASEGT. The CDR3 contains 14 residues. V was cut by 0 bases and J by 10 bases, with 16 bases left in between. The CDR3 bases are TGTGCCAGCAGTGAAGCTCGGCAGGGGCTTGTACAGTACTTC. Translated, it gives CASSEARQGLVQYF.

The chain employs TRBV2 and TRBJ2-7; 16 bases map to TRBD2. Germline values: CDR1 SNHLY, CDR2 FYNNEI. V was clipped by 0 bases and J by 6 bases; unmatched bases: 11. CDR3 length: 19 residues. The CDR3 region is CASSEAGLAGGPRVREQYF. The DNA of the CDR3 is TGTGCCAGCAGTGAAGCGGGACTAGCGGGGGGGCCCCGCGTTCGCGAGCAGTACTTC.

The gene calls are TRBV5-5 and TRBJ2-7; 8 nucleotides line up with TRBD2. CDR1 and CDR2 (germline): SGHKS, YYEKEE (reference sequence). With 1 base clipped from V and 4 bases from J, the junction kept 7 bases outside the gene matches. This CDR3 is built from 15 residues. Here the CDR3 reads CASSLSSGSSYEQYF. DNA for the CDR3: TGTGCCAGCAGCTTGAGCAGCGGGAGTTCTTACGAGCAGTACTTC. Combining the CDR3 with reference TRBV5-5 and TRBJ2-7 gives the whole variable domain DAGVTQSPTHLIKTRGQQVTLRCSPISGHKSVSWYQQVLGQGPQFIFQYYEKEERGRGNFPDRFSARQFPNYSSELNVNALLLGDSALYLCASSLSSGSSYEQYFGPGTRLTVT.

The CDR3 sequence is CASSLGDRGRETQYF. CDR3 nucleotide sequence: TGTGCCAGCAGCTTGGGGGACAGGGGGCGAGAGACCCAGTACTTC. The V and J genes are TRBV5-4 and TRBJ2-5; 12 bases match TRBD1. Germline V gene sequence: CDR1 SGHNT, CDR2 YYREEE (reference sequence). With V trimmed by 0 bases and J by 4 bases, 1 base remained unmatched. CDR3 length: 15 residues.

The genes are TRBV5-6 and TRBJ1-2, with 7 nucleotides matching TRBD1. J gave up 8 bases and V 2 bases, and 12 bases lay outside the gene matches. This CDR3 spans 15 amino acids. Germline V gene lookup returns CDR1 SGHDT and CDR2 YYEEEE. CDR3 amino acids: CASSLRLTGTNGYTF. Written as DNA, the CDR3 is TGTGCCAGCAGCTTAAGACTGACAGGGACGAACGGCTACACCTTC.

The rearrangement joins TRBV7-7 to TRBJ2-1; TRBD1 is a possible D gene (6 bases). This CDR3 contains 15 residues. Trimming cost V 6 bases and J 7 bases, with 19 bases left between them. From germline, CDR1 is SSHAT and CDR2 FNYEAQ (reference sequence). The CDR3 loop is CASSPGTPFGNEQFF. CDR3 coding DNA: TGTGCCAGCAGTCCCGGGACACCCTTTGGAAATGAGCAGTTCTTC.

Note on this clone: Other DNA sequences within the sample encode an identical CDR3. The V call is TRBV2, the J call TRBJ2-5; possible D gene TRBD2, 6 bases. Trimming removed 8 bases from V and 5 bases from J, with 12 bases in between. The CDR3 is 12 amino acids. The germline V gene has CDR1 SNHLY and CDR2 FYNNEI. CDR3 sequence: CASSPGRETQYF. CDR3 in DNA: TGTGCCAGCTCGCCAGGGAGGGAGACCCAGTACTTC.

The chain uses TRBV6-1 and TRBJ2-3, with TRBD2 matching 7 bases. The V segment lost 4 bases and the J segment 2 bases; nucleotides outside the gene matches: 6. The CDR3 is 15 residues long. Per the germline V gene, CDR1 is MNHNS and CDR2 is SASEGT. The CDR3 here is CASSVSSGYTDTQYF. CDR3 bases: TGTGCCAGCAGTGTTTCTAGCGGTTACACAGATACGCAGTATTTT.

CDR3 loop: CASSTPGGNRNTIYF. The CDR3 nucleotides are TGTGCCAGTAGTACCCCTGGCGGGAATCGGAACACCATATATTTT. The V call is TRBV19, the J call TRBJ1-3; D ambiguous. Germline CDR1 LNHDA, CDR2 SQIVND (reference sequence). V gave up 4 bases and J gave up 7 bases, with 17 bases separating them. This CDR3 region has 15 residues.

This clone has a single count. The chain employs TRBV4-1 and TRBJ2-7; no clear D gene. This CDR3 region has 16 residues. V lost 0 bases and J 1 base, leaving 13 bases between the germline ends. Germline assignment: CDR1 MGHRA and CDR2 YSYEKL. This CDR3 reads CASSQEAALKSYEQYF. Written as DNA, the CDR3 is TGCGCCAGCAGCCAAGAGGCGGCCCTAAAGTCCTACGAGCAGTACTTC.

V is TRBV5-4 and J is TRBJ1-2; 8 bases are shared with TRBD1. The ends lost 4 bases at V and 7 bases at J; junction bases unmatched: 12. Germline assignment: CDR1 SGHNT and CDR2 YYREEE (reference sequence). CDR3 size: 15 residues. CDR3 in DNA: TGTGCCAGCAGCGCATGGGACAGGCCCTCGGGTGGCTACACCTTC. It translates to CASSAWDRPSGGYTF.

This chain joins TRBV7-9 and TRBJ2-3; D perhaps matches TRBD2 (5 bases). V lost 3 bases and J lost 6, with 13 bases in between. The CDR3 spans 14 residues. CDR1 is SEHNR and CDR2 is FQNEAQ in the germline V gene (reference sequence). CDR3 protein: CASSFGLAADTQYF. The CDR3 coding sequence is TGTGCCAGCAGCTTCGGCCTAGCTGCGGATACGCAGTATTTT.

The chain is built from TRBV2 and TRBJ2-7, with 8 bases aligning to TRBD1. V lost 6 bases to trimming and J lost 2 bases; unmatched junction nucleotides: 3. Germline-derived CDR1 and CDR2 are SNHLY and FYNNEI. There are 13 residues in the CDR3. CDR3 amino acids: CASRGTGAYEQYF. CDR3 nucleotides: TGTGCCAGCAGGGGGACAGGAGCCTACGAGCAGTACTTC.

The rearrangement uses TRBV25-1 and TRBJ2-1; perhaps TRBD1 as D (5 bases). Germline CDR1 and CDR2: MGHDK and SYGVNS. Trimming stripped 4 bases from V and 8 bases from J, with 12 bases between. The length of the CDR3 is 13 residues. CDR3 bases: TGTGCCAGCAGTGGGCCTTGGGGCGATGAGCAGTTCTTC. This sequence encodes CASSGPWGDEQFF.

This clone was counted many times. The rearrangement links TRBV6-1 to TRBJ1-5, with 7 bases identical to TRBD1. J was trimmed by 4 bases and V by 4 bases; bases with no gene match: 10. CDR3 length: 16 amino acids. Germline-derived CDR1 and CDR2 are MNHNS and SASEGT. CDR3 residues: CASSAKGGQLNQPQHF. The CDR3, as DNA: TGTGCCAGCAGTGCGAAAGGGGGACAGCTAAATCAGCCCCAGCATTTT.

The V gene is TRBV18, the J gene TRBJ1-5; no clear D gene. The CDR3 is 14 amino acids. Germline CDR1 is KGHSH and CDR2 is LQKENI. V was trimmed by 2 bases and J by 5 bases, leaving 10 bases between them. The CDR3 sequence: CASSPTTSDQPQHF. The CDR3 coding sequence is TGTGCCAGCTCACCAACGACTTCAGATCAGCCCCAGCATTTT.

This clone has just one count. DNA for the CDR3: TGTGCCTGGTCTCAGGGGTTGAACACTGAAGCTTTCTTT. Translating gives CAWSQGLNTEAFF. The chain uses TRBV30 and TRBJ1-1; maybe TRBD1 (6 bases). The length of the CDR3 is 13 residues. The germline CDR1 and CDR2 sequences are GTSNPN and SVGIG (reference sequence). Between the trimmed V and J ends, which lost 5 bases and 0 bases, there was a span of 10 bases.